These 21 T cell receptor beta chains were all obtained from the same sample, sequenced in a study of T cells expressing NK-cell markers. TCRdb reprocessed the 5' RACE reads and stores each CDR3 protein as one record, lacking DNA. The listing records more than 400,000 distinct CDR3 sequences. Sequenced sample: blood T cells: a sorted CD56 or NKG2C T cell subset, CD4+ or CD8+ T cells, or bulk PBMC T cells (not recorded which). These receptor sequences come from a woman between 18 and 70 years old in good health.

The chain combines TRBV10-3 with TRBJ2-7. Germline V lookup: CDR1 ENHRY, CDR2 SYGVKD. The CDR3 has 12 amino acids. The CDR3 loop is CAISSVPYEQYF.

The V call is TRBV5-1, the J call TRBJ1-1; TCRdb selects TRBD1, and the lack of DNA leaves this call unchecked. Germline V lookup: CDR1 SGHRS, CDR2 YFSETQ. The CDR3 has 15 amino acids. The CDR3 here is CASSSGTVLNTEAFF.

The chain links TRBV7-9 to TRBJ1-1. CDR1 SEHNR and CDR2 FQNEAQ come from the germline V gene (reference sequence). The CDR3 is made up of 14 amino acids. The CDR3 spells CASSLAGFTTEAFF.

The gene calls are TRBV6-2 or TRBV6-3 and TRBJ1-5; TCRdb reports TRBD1, a call that lacks DNA to check it against. This CDR3 has 17 residues. Germline CDR1 MNHEY, CDR2 SVGEGT. The chain's CDR3 is CASSYSELGQGIQPQHF.

V usage is TRBV12-3 or TRBV12-4 and J usage is TRBJ2-3; TCRdb's D call of TRBD1 is untestable without DNA. This CDR3 region has 14 residues. The CDR3 protein is CASSRGQATDTQYF.

The gene calls are TRBV5-4 and TRBJ2-7; absent DNA, TCRdb's TRBD2 call cannot be checked. CDR1 and CDR2 from the germline V gene are SGHNT and YYREEE (reference sequence). The CDR3 runs to 15 residues. CDR3 region: CASSPSGLGAYEQYF.

V usage is TRBV7-2 and J usage is TRBJ2-3; TCRdb designates TRBD2, a call that cannot be tested without DNA. CDR1 and CDR2 from the germline V gene are SGHTA and FQGNSA. This CDR3 contains 15 residues. The CDR3 sequence: CASSLGSGRGDTQYF.

The rearrangement links TRBV23-1 to TRBJ2-2; the TCRdb call, TRBD1, lacks DNA for checking. TRBV23-1 counts as an open reading frame of uncertain function. This CDR3 comprises 11 residues. The CDR3 reads CRPPNTGELFF.

The chain combines TRBV20-1 with TRBJ1-5. The CDR3 is 15 residues long. Germline CDR1 and CDR2: DFQATT and SNEGSKA (reference sequence). CDR3 residues: CSAREGNSWNQPQHF.

The V call is TRBV12-3 or TRBV12-4, the J call TRBJ1-2. The CDR3 contains 14 residues. CDR3 sequence reads: CASSNHGGRDGYTF.

V is TRBV9 and J is TRBJ2-3. This CDR3 region has 16 residues. Germline V CDR1 and CDR2: SGDLS, YYNGEE. The CDR3 sequence is CASSVLAVRPGDTQYF.

The chain has TRBV28 and TRBJ2-7; TCRdb's D gene call, TRBD1, goes unchecked for lack of DNA. CDR1 is MDHEN and CDR2 is SYDVKM in the germline V gene. The CDR3 is 14 residues long. This CDR3 reads CASSFLTGSDEQYF.

V gene TRBV12-3 or TRBV12-4 combines with J gene TRBJ2-7; lacking DNA, the TRBD1 call made by TCRdb goes unchecked. The CDR3 runs 14 residues. CDR3 amino acids: CASSSRDGPYEQYF.

The chain carries TRBV19 and TRBJ2-2; TCRdb lists TRBD1, though no DNA is available to test this call. The germline gives CDR1 LNHDA, CDR2 SQIVND (reference sequence). This CDR3 is built from 15 residues. The CDR3 loop is CASRDRAAGTGELFF.

The chain employs TRBV20-1 and TRBJ2-1; TCRdb proposes TRBD2, but this gene call is untestable without DNA. Germline V lookup: CDR1 DFQATT, CDR2 SNEGSKA (reference sequence). CDR3 length: 19 amino acids. CDR3 loop: CSARDPTQGLAPSYNEQFF.

J is TRBJ2-5 and V is TRBV6-5. CDR3 length: 17 residues. Germline V gives CDR1 MNHEY, CDR2 SVGAGI. The chain's CDR3 is CASSYSMVESLQETQYF.

This chain joins TRBV7-2 and TRBJ2-3; TCRdb designates TRBD2, a call that cannot be tested without DNA. The CDR3 totals 16 residues. The V gene's germline CDR1 is SGHTA and CDR2 FQGNSA. CDR3: CASTTNGRWGTDTQYF.

The CDR3: CASSLKWQNNYGYTF. This chain uses TRBV27 with TRBJ1-2. CDR1 MNHEY and CDR2 SMNVEV come from the germline V gene (reference sequence). This CDR3 region has 15 residues.

This chain joins TRBV20-1 and TRBJ2-5; TCRdb gives TRBD2 as the D gene, but with no DNA this cannot be confirmed. The germline gives CDR1 DFQATT, CDR2 SNEGSKA (reference sequence). The CDR3 loop spans 15 amino acids. CDR3 sequence: CSAKEGGGVVETQYF.

This sequence joins TRBV5-6 and TRBJ1-2. This CDR3 region has 13 residues. Per germline, CDR1 SGHDT and CDR2 YYEEEE. CDR3: CASSLQGFSGYTF.

V and J are TRBV5-4 and TRBJ2-1; TCRdb lists TRBD2, though no DNA is available to test this call. CDR3 size: 14 residues. Germline V lookup: CDR1 SGHNT, CDR2 YYREEE (reference sequence). CDR3 amino acids: CASSGGTFSNEQFF.